These 10 T cell receptor beta chains originate from one sample sequenced in a study of naive and memory T cell subsets (dated by TCRdb to 2017 to 2019). Library prep was done by UMI-ligation and nested PCR. Sequenced using an Illumina MiSeq. The beta constant-region primer consisted of an equimolar mixture of two oligonucleotides that together covered TRBC1 and TRBC2. Four rounds of PCR were used to amplify ligated cDNA, with nested alpha and beta constant-region primers being used together with the SP2 primer. Clones were called with MiXCR by TCRdb after fastp trimmed the public reads at Q25, and only in-frame beta chains were retained. Under each unique CDR3 protein, matching rows form one entry showing the most common genes and DNA. This sample lists over 100,000 distinct CDR3 sequences; approximately 37% were detected once. The ten largest clones capture approximately 0.9% of the sample. The sequenced material came from central memory CD4+ T cells from blood. This specimen's cell subset or site label, per the study, means: central memory, CD45RA- CD27+. The receptor source for this set is a human donor in good health.

The genes are TRBV18 and TRBJ2-1; no reliable D call. The CDR3 consists of 12 residues. CDR1 KGHSH and CDR2 LQKENI come from the germline V gene. The V gene lost 0 bases and the J gene lost 15 bases, with 12 bases spanning the gap. The chain's CDR3 is CASSPPGMDRFF. The CDR3 nucleotides are TGTGCCAGCTCACCACCGGGGATGGACCGGTTCTTC. Variable domain in full (rest from reference TRBV18 and TRBJ2-1): NAGVMQNPRHLVRRRGQEARLRCSPMKGHSHVYWYRQLPEEGLKFMVYLQKENIIDESGMPKERFSAEFPKEGPSILRIQQVVRGDSAAYFCASSPPGMDRFFGPGTRLTVL.

This clonotype was detected only a few times. CDR3 sequence (DNA): TGCAGCGTTGAAGGCCGGGGGCAGACCCAGTACTTC. Protein product: CSVEGRGQTQYF. J is TRBJ2-5 and V is TRBV29-1; D is possibly TRBD1 or TRBD2 (6 bases each). The germline gives CDR1 SQVTM, CDR2 ANQGSEA. V lost 1 base and J 6 bases, leaving 9 bases between the germline ends. The CDR3 covers 12 residues.

This clonotype was observed a few times. The chain couples TRBV6-5 to TRBJ2-7; 10 bases fit TRBD2. Per germline, CDR1 MNHEY and CDR2 SVGAGI. V lost 0 bases and J lost 7; bases outside the gene matches: 12. The CDR3 sequence is 17 residues long. CDR3 amino acids: CASSYSGWSGRVREQYF. The CDR3 DNA reads as TGTGCCAGCAGTTACTCGGGGTGGAGCGGGAGGGTACGAGAGCAGTACTTC.

The J gene is TRBJ2-1, the V gene TRBV5-4; 9 nucleotides align to TRBD2. Germline V gene data show CDR1 as SGHNT and CDR2 as YYREEE (reference sequence). V dropped 3 bases and J dropped 1; count of bases not matched to a gene: 5. The CDR3 sequence is 16 residues long. This chain's CDR3 is CASSSGTSRSYNEQFF. In DNA, the CDR3 is TGTGCCAGCAGCTCAGGGACTAGCAGGTCCTACAATGAGCAGTTCTTC. The entire variable domain, with the rest obtained from reference TRBV5-4 and TRBJ2-1, is as follows: ETGVTQSPTHLIKTRGQQVTLRCSSQSGHNTVSWYQQALGQGPQFIFQYYREEENGRGNFPPRFSGLQFPNYSSELNVNALELDDSALYLCASSSGTSRSYNEQFFGPGTRLTVL.

There are a few counts of this clonotype. The chain joins TRBV20-1 to TRBJ2-1, with D maybe TRBD1 (7 bases). The CDR3 has 15 residues. Germline V lookup: CDR1 DFQATT, CDR2 SNEGSKA (reference sequence). The V and J ends lost 3 bases and 5 bases respectively, with 17 bases between them. CDR3 bases: TGCAGTGCTAGTTCAGGGGGGTCCTATAACAATGAGCAGTTCTTC. It codes for CSASSGGSYNNEQFF.

This clonotype was detected a few times. The rearrangement uses TRBV10-2 and TRBJ2-6; the match to TRBD1 covers 7 bases. Looked up from germline, CDR1 is WSHSY and CDR2 is SAAADI. V lost 6 bases to trimming and J lost 3 bases; unmatched junction nucleotides: 2. The CDR3 has 14 amino acids. The CDR3 sequence is CASSRQGGANVLTF. The DNA of the CDR3 is TGCGCCAGCAGCCGACAGGGTGGGGCCAACGTCCTGACTTTC.

CDR3 residues: CSATGGLLYGYTF. The CDR3 DNA follows: TGCAGTGCCACGGGAGGGCTCCTCTATGGCTACACCTTC. The chain carries TRBV20-1 and TRBJ1-2; D remains ambiguous. The length of the CDR3 is 13 residues. The V gene lost 6 bases and the J gene lost 4 bases, with 15 bases spanning the gap. Germline V lookup: CDR1 DFQATT, CDR2 SNEGSKA (reference sequence).

This chain uses TRBV7-2 with TRBJ2-1; D is perhaps TRBD2 (5 bases). V was trimmed by 3 bases and J by 2 bases, leaving 11 bases between them. Germline CDR1 is SGHTA and CDR2 is FQGNSA. The CDR3 length is 15 residues. The CDR3 nucleotides read TGTGCCAGCAGCTTTGGTGGGAGCACCTACAATGAGCAGTTCTTC. Residues: CASSFGGSTYNEQFF.

V gene TRBV6-5 combines with J gene TRBJ2-1; no reliable D call. Germline assignment: CDR1 MNHEY and CDR2 SVGAGI. CDR3 length equals 14 residues. V shed 0 bases and J shed 8 bases, with 11 bases lying between them. DNA of the CDR3: TGTGCCAGCAGTTACTCCCGATCTCTAGATGAGCAGTTCTTC. The encoded protein is CASSYSRSLDEQFF.

The V and J genes are TRBV28 and TRBJ2-6; D is tentatively TRBD1 or TRBD2 (5 bases each). Trimming removed 10 bases at V and 1 base at J, with 8 bases between. The CDR3 contains 13 residues. Germline assignment: CDR1 MDHEN and CDR2 SYDVKM. Here the CDR3 reads CAIGGSGANVLTF. The CDR3 coding sequence is TGTGCCATTGGGGGATCTGGGGCCAACGTCCTGACTTTC.